Included here is one T cell receptor beta chain sequence, with context. A much larger clone differs from this one at a single base, so this may be a read error. These data come from a study of blood T cells in healthy people across ages. The CDR3 spans 15 residues. CDR1 LGHNA and CDR2 YSLEER come from the germline V gene. With a J-beta primer mix and a sample-barcoded 5' primer, a second PCR ran about 6 to 11 cycles. TCRdb redid the calling of the 5' RACE reads with MiXCR, one entry per CDR3 protein. The sample contains some 1,800,000 distinct CDR3 sequences, 39% of which appear only once. Sequenced sample: blood. The sequence was obtained from a human donor in good health. The chain joins TRBV4-3 to TRBJ1-5; 7 nucleotides align to TRBD1. The CDR3 region is CASGQERTGDQPQHF. Written as DNA, the CDR3 is TGCGCCAGCGGCCAAGAACGGACAGGCGATCAGCCCCAGCATTTT.